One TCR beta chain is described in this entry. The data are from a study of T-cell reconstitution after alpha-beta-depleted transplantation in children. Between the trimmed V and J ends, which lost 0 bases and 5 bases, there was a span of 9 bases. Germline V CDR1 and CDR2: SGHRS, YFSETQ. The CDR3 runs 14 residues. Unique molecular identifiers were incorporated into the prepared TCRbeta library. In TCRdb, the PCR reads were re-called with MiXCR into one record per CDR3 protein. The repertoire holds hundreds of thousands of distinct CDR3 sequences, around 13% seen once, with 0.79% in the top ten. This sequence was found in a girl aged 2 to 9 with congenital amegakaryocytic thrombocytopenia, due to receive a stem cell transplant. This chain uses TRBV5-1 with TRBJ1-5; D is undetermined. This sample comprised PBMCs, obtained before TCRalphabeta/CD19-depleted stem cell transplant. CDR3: CASSLEGRDQPQHF. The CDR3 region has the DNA TGCGCCAGCAGCTTGGAAGGGAGGGATCAGCCCCAGCATTTT.